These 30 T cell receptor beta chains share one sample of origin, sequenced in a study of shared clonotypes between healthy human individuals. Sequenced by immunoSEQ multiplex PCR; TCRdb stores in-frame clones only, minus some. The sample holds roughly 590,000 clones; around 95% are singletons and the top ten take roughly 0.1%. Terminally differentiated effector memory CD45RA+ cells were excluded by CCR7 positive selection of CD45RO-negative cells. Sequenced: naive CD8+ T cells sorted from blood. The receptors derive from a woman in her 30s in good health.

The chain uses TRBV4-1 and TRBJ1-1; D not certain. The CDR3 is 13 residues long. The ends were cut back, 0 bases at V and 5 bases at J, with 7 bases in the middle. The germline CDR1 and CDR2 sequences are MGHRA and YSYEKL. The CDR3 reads CASSQDSFTEAFF. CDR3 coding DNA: TGCGCCAGCAGCCAAGACAGCTTTACTGAAGCTTTCTTT.

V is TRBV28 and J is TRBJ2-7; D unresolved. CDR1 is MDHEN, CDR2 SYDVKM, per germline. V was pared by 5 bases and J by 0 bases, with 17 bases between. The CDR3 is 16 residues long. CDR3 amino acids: CASSLRVGRSSYEQYF. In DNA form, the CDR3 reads TGTGCCAGCAGTCTAAGGGTGGGCCGAAGCTCCTACGAGCAGTACTTC.

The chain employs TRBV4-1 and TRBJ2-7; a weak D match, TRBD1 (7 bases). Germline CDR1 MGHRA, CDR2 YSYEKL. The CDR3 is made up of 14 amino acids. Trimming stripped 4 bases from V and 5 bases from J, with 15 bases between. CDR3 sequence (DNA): TGCGCCAGCAGCCTCCGACAGGGACTGGACGAGCAGTACTTC. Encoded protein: CASSLRQGLDEQYF.

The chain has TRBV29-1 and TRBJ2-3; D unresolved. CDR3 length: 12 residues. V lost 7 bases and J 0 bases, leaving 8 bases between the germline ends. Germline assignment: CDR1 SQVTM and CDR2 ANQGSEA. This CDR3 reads CSGLYSTDTQYF. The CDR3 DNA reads TGCAGCGGTTTATATAGCACAGATACGCAGTATTTT.

CDR3 sequence: CASSLPLSGGPNYGYTF. The CDR3 nucleotides are TGTGCCAGCAGTTTACCGCTTTCAGGGGGCCCTAACTATGGCTACACCTTC. The rearrangement uses TRBV28 and TRBJ1-2; TRBD1 aligns across 8 bases. The germline gives CDR1 MDHEN, CDR2 SYDVKM. V trimming: 2 bases; J trimming: 0 bases; junction bases outside the gene matches: 8. The CDR3 totals 17 residues.

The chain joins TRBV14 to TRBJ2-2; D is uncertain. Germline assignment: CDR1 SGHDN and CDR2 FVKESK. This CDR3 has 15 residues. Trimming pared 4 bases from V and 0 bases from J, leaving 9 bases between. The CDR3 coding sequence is TGTGCCAGCAGCCCTCGACAAGCGAACACCGGGGAGCTGTTTTTT. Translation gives CASSPRQANTGELFF.

The CDR3 DNA follows: TGTGCCAGCATGACAGGGAACTACGAGCAGTACTTC. Its translation is CASMTGNYEQYF. The chain links TRBV27 to TRBJ2-7; 7 nucleotides match TRBD1. The CDR3 totals 12 residues. V lost 7 bases, J lost 3 bases, and 3 bases stayed unmatched. Per germline, CDR1 MNHEY and CDR2 SMNVEV (reference sequence).

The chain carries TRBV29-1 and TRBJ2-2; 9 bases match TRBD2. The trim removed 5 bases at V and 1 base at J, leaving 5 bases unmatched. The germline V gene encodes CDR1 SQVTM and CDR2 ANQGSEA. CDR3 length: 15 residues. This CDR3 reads CSVTPSGVNTGELFF. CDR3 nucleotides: TGCAGCGTTACCCCTAGCGGGGTGAACACCGGGGAGCTGTTTTTT.

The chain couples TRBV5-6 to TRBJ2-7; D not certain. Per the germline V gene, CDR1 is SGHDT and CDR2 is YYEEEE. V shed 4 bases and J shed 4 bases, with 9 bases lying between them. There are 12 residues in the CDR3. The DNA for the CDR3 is TGTGCCAGCAGCCGGGTATCTTACGAGCAGTACTTC. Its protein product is CASSRVSYEQYF.

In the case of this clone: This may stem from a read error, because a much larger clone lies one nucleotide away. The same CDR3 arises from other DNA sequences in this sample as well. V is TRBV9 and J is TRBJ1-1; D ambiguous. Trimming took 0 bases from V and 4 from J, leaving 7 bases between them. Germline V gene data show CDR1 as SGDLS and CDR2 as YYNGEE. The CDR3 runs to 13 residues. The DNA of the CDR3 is TGTGCCAGCAGCGTAGGTGGGAGCACTGAAGCTTTCTTT. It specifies CASSVGGSTEAFF.

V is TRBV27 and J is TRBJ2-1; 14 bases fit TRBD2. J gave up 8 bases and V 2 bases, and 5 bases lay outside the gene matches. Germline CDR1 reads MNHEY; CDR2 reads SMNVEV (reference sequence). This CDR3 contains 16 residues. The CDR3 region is CASSLGTSGRRDEQFF. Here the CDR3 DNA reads TGTGCCAGCAGTTTAGGGACTAGCGGGAGACGTGATGAGCAGTTCTTC.

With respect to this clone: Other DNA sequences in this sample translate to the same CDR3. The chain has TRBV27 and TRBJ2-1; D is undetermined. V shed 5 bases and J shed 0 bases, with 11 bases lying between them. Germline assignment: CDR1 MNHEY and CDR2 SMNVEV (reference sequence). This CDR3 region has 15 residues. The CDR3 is CASSPDLSSYNEQFF. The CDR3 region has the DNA TGTGCCAGCAGTCCAGACCTGTCCTCCTACAATGAGCAGTTCTTC.

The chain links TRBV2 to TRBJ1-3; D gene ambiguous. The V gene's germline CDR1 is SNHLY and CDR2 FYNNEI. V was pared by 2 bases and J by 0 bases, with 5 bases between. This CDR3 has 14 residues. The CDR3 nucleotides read TGTGCCAGCAGTGAAACATACTCTGGAAACACCATATATTTT. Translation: CASSETYSGNTIYF.

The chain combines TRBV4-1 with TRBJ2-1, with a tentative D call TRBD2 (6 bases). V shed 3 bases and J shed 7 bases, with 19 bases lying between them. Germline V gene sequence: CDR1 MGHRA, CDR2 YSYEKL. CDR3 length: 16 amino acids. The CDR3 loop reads CASSHTGTPARNEQFF. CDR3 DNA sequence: TGCGCCAGCAGCCATACCGGGACTCCCGCTCGGAATGAGCAGTTCTTC.

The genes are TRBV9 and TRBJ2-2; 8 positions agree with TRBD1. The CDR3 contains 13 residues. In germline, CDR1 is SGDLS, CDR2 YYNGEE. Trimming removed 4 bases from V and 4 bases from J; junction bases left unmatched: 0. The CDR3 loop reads CASSTGGTGELFF. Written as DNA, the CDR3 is TGTGCCAGCAGCACAGGGGGCACCGGGGAGCTGTTTTTT.

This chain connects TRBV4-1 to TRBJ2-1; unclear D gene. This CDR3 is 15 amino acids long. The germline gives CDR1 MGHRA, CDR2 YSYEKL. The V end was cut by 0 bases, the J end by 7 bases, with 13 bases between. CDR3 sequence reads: CASSQDGRETNEQFF. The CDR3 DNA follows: TGCGCCAGCAGCCAAGATGGGCGAGAGACGAATGAGCAGTTCTTC.

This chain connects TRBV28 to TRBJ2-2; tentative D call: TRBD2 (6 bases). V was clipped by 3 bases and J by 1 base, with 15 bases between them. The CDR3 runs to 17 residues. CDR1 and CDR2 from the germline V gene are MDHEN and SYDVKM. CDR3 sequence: CASSFVGVAENTGELFF. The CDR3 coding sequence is TGTGCCAGCAGTTTTGTGGGGGTAGCGGAGAACACCGGGGAGCTGTTTTTT.

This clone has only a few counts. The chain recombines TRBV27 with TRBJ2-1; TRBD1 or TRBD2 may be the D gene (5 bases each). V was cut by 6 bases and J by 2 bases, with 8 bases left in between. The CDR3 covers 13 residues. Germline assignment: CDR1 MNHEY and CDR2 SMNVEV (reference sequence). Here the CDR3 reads CASRGTTYNEQFF. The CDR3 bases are TGTGCCAGCAGGGGGACGACCTACAATGAGCAGTTCTTC.

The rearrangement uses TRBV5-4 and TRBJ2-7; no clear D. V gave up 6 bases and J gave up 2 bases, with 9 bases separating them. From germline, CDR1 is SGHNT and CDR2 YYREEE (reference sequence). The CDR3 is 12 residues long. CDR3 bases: TGTGCCAGCATGGACCAAACCTACGAGCAGTACTTC. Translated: CASMDQTYEQYF.

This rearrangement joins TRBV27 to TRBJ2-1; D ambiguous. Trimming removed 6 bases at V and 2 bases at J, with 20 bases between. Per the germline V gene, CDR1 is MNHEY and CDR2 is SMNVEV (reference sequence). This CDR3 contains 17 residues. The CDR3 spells CASRSPFQTTPYNEQFF. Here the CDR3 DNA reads TGTGCCAGCAGATCGCCCTTCCAAACCACCCCCTACAATGAGCAGTTCTTC.

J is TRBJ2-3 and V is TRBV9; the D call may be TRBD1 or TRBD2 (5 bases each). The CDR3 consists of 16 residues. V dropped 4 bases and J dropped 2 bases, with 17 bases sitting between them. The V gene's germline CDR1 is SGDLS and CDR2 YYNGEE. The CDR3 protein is CASSPWDAPTTDTQYF. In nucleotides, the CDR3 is TGTGCCAGCAGCCCCTGGGACGCGCCGACCACAGATACGCAGTATTTT.

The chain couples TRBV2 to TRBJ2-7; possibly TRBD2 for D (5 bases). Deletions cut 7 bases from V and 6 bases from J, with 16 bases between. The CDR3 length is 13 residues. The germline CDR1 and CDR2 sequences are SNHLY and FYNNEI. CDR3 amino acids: CASKYMVGGEQYF. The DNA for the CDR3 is TGTGCCAGCAAATACATGGTAGGAGGCGAGCAGTACTTC. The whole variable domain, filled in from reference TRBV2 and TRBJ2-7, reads EPEVTQTPSHQVTQMGQEVILRCVPISNHLYFYWYRQILGQKVEFLVSFYNNEISEKSEIFDDQFSVERPDGSNFTLKIRSTKLEDSAMYFCASKYMVGGEQYFGPGTRLTVT.

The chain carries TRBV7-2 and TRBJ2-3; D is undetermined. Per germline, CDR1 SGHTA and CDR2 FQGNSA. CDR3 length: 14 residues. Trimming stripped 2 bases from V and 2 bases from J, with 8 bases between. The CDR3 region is CASSLPLTTDTQYF. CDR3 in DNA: TGTGCCAGCAGCTTACCCTTAACCACAGATACGCAGTATTTT.

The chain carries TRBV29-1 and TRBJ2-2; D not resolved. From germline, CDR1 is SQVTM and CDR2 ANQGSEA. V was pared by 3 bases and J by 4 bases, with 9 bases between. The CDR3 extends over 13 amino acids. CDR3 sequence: CSVDWERTGELFF. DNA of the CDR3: TGCAGCGTTGATTGGGAACGCACCGGGGAGCTGTTTTTT.

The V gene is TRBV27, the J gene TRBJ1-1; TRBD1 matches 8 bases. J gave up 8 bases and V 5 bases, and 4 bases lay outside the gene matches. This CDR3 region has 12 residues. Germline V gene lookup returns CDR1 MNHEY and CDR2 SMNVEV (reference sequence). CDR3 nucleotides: TGTGCCAGCAGTGACAGGGGAACCGAAGCTTTCTTT. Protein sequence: CASSDRGTEAFF.

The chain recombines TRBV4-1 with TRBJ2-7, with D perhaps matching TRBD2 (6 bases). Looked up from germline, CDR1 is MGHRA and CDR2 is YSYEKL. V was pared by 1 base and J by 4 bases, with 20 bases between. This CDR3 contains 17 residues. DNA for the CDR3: TGCGCCAGCAGCCAAGGAGCCCTCGGGGGTGGAGGGTACGAGCAGTACTTC. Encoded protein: CASSQGALGGGGYEQYF.

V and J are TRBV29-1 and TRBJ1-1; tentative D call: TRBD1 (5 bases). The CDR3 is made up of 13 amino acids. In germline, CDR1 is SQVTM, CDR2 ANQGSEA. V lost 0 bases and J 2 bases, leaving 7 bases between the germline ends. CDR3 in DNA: TGCAGCGTTGAAGATGGGGCCAACACTGAAGCTTTCTTT. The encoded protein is CSVEDGANTEAFF. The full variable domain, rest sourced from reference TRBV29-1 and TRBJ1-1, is SAVISQKPSRDICQRGTSLTIQCQVDSQVTMMFWYRQQPGQSLTLIATANQGSEATYESGFVIDKFPISRPNLTFSTLTVSNMSPEDSSIYLCSVEDGANTEAFFGQGTRLTVV.

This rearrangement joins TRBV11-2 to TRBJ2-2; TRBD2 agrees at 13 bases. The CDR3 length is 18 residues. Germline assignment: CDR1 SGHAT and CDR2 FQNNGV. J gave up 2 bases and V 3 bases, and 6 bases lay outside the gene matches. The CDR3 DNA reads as TGTGCCAGCAGCTTGGGACTAGCGGGAAACATCAACACCGGGGAGCTGTTTTTT. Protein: CASSLGLAGNINTGELFF.

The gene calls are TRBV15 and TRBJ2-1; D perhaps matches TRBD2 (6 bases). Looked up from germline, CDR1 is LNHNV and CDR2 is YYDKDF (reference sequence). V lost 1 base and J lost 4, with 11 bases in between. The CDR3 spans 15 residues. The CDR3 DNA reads TGTGCCACCAGCAGAGGCCTAGCGTCGTACAATGAGCAGTTCTTC. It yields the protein CATSRGLASYNEQFF.

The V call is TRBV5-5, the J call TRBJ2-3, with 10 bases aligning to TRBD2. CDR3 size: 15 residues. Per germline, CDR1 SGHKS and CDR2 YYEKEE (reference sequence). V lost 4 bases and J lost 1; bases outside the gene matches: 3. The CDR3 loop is CASSAGTSGTDTQYF. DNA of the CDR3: TGTGCCAGCAGCGCCGGGACTAGCGGCACAGATACGCAGTATTTT.